This TCR beta chain was retrieved from a study of post-analysis software for immune sequencing data. In the study overall: Relapsing-remitting, secondary progressive and progressive-relapsing multiple sclerosis were all included among the disease courses.

Unmatched junction bases numbered 10, after V lost 5 bases and J lost 5 bases. This CDR3 has 15 residues. Looked up from germline, CDR1 is SGHVS and CDR2 is FQNEAQ. Incorporated into the TCR beta cDNA libraries were unique molecular identifiers, which served to reduce PCR and sequencing biases. T cells numbering about 0.85 to 11 million yielded cDNA molecules that totaled about 500,000. TCRdb recomputed calls from the PCR reads with MiXCR, one row per CDR3 protein. The sample yields about half a million distinct CDR3 sequences, 34% seen once. Study outcomes and limitations: With F measure, samples from one preparation batch clustered together strongly. TRBV5-6, TRBV5-1 and TRBV20-1 were among a handful of TRBV segments more frequent in patients than controls. Among multiple sclerosis patients, normalized Chao1 diversity was significantly below that of controls.

On this clonotype itself: Its cognate antigen is unknown.

This chain joins TRBV7-8 and TRBJ2-5; 8 positions match TRBD2. The TCR was taken from a girl under 18 with multiple sclerosis. The sample consisted of blood. The CDR3 coding sequence is TGTGCCAGCAGCAAACCGGGACTAGAATACGAGACCCAGTACTTC. Encoded protein: CASSKPGLEYETQYF.